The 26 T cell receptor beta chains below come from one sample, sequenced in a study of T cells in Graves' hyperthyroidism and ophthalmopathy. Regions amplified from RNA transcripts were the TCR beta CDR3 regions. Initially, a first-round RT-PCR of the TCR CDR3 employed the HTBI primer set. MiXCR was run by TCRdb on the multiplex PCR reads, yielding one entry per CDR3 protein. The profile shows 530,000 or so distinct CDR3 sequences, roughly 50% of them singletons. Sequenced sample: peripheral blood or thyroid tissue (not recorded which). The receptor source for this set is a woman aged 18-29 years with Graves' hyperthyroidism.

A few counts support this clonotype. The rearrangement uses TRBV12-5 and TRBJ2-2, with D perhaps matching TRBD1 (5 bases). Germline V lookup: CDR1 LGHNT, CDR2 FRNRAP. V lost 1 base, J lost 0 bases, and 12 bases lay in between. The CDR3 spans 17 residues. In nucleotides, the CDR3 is TGTGCTAGTGGTTTGGGTTCTAGGGGATCGAACACCGGGGAGCTGTTTTTT. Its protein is CASGLGSRGSNTGELFF. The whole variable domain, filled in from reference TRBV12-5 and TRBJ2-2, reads DARVTQTPRHKVTEMGQEVTMRCQPILGHNTVFWYRQTMMQGLELLAYFRNRAPLDDSGMPKDRFSAEMPDATLATLKIQPSEPRDSAVYFCASGLGSRGSNTGELFFGEGSRLTVL.

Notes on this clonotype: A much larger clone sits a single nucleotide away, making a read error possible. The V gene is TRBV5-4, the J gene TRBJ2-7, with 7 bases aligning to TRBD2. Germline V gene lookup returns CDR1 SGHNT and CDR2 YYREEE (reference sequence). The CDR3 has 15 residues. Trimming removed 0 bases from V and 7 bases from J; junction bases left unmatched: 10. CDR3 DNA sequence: TGTGCCAGCAGCTTGGAGGCGGGAGTGTGGAATGAGCAGTACTTC. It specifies CASSLEAGVWNEQYF.

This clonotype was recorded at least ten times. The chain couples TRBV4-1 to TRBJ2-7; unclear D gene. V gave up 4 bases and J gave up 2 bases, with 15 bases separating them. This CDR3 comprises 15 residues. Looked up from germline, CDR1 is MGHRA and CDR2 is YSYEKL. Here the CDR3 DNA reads TGCGCCAGCAGCCCTGAGGTACTATCAGCCTACGAGCAGTACTTC. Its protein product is CASSPEVLSAYEQYF.

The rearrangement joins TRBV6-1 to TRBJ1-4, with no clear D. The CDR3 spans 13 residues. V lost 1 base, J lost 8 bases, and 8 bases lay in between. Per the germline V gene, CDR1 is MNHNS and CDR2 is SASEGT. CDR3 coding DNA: TGTGCCAGCAGTGAAGTGGTGAACGAAAAACTGTTTTTT. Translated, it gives CASSEVVNEKLFF.

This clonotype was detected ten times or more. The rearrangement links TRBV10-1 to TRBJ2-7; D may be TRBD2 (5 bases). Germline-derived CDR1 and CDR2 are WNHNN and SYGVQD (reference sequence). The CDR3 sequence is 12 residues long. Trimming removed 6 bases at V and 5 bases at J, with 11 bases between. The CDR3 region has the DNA TGCGCCAGCAGCAAGGACTCGGACGAGCAGTACTTC. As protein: CASSKDSDEQYF.

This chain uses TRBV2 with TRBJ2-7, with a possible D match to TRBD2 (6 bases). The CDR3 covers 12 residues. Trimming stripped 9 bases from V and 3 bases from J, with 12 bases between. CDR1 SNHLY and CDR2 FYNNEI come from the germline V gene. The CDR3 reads CARGDFYYEQYF. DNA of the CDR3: TGTGCCAGGGGGGACTTTTACTACGAGCAGTACTTC.

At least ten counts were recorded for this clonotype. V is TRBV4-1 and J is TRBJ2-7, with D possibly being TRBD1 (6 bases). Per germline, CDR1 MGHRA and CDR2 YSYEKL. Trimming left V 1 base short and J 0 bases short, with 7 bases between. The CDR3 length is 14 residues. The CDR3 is CASSQGTASYEQYF. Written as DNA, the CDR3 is TGCGCCAGCAGCCAAGGGACAGCCTCCTACGAGCAGTACTTC.

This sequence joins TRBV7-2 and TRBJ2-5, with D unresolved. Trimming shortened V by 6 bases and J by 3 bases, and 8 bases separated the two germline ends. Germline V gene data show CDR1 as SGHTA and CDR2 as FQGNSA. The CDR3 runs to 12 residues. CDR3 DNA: TGTGCCAGCAGTGCGATAGAAGAGACCCAGTACTTC. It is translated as CASSAIEETQYF.

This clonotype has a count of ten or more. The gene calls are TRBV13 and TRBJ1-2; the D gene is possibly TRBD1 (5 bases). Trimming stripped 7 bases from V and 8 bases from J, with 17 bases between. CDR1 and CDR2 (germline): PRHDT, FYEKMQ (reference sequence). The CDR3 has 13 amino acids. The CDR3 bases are TGTGCCAGCATTAACGGAGTAACAGGAGGCTACACCTTC. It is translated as CASINGVTGGYTF.

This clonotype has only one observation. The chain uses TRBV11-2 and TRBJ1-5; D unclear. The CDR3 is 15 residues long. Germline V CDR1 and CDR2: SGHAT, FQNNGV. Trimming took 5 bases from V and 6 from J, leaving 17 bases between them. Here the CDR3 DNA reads TGTGCCAGCAGCCCGGTTGGCGGGAGCGCTCAGCCCCAGCATTTT. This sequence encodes CASSPVGGSAQPQHF.

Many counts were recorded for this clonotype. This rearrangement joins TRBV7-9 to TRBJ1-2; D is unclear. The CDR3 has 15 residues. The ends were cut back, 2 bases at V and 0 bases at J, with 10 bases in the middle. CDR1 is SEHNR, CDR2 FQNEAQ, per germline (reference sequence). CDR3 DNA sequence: TGTGCCAGCAGCTTAATAACAGTAGCTAACTATGGCTACACCTTC. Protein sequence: CASSLITVANYGYTF.

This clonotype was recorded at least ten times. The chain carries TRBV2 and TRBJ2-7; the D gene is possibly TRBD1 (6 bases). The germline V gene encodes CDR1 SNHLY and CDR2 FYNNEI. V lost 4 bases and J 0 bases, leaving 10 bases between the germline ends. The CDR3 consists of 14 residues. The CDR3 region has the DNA TGTGCCAGCAGTGTTATAGGGGGCTCCTACGAGCAGTACTTC. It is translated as CASSVIGGSYEQYF.

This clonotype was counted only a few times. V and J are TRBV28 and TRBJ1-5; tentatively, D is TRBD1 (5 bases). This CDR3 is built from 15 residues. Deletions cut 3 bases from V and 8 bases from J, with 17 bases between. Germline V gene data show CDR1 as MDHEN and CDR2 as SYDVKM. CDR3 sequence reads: CASSLGRVAFEPQHF. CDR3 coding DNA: TGTGCCAGCAGTTTGGGCAGGGTGGCTTTTGAGCCCCAGCATTTT.

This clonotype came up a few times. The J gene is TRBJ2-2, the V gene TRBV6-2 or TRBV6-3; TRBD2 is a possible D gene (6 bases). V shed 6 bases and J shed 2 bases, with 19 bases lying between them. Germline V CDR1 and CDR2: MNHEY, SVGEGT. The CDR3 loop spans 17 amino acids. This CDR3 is CASREINSGLNTGELFF. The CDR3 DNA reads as TGTGCCAGCAGGGAGATTAATAGCGGCCTTAACACCGGGGAGCTGTTTTTT.

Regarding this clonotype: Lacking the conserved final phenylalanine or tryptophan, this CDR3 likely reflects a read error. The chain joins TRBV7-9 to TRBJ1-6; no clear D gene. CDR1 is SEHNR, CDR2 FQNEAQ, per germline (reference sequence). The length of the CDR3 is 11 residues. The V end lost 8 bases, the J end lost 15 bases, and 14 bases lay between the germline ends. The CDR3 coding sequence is TGTGCCAGCGGCTCTACAGCGTACCTCCACATT. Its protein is CASGSTAYLHI.

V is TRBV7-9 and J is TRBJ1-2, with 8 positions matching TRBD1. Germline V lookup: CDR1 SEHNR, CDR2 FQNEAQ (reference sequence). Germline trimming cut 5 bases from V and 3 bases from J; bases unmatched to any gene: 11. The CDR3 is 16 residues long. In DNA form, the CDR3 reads TGTGCCAGCAGCCCCACCGGGACAGGACTGGACTATGGCTACACCTTC. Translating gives CASSPTGTGLDYGYTF.

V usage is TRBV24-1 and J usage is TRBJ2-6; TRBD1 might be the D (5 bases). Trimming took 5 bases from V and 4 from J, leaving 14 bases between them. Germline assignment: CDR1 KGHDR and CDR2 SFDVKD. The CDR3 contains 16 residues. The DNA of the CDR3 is TGTGCCACCAGTGGTCTACAGGACACCGGGGCCAACGTCCTGACTTTC. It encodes CATSGLQDTGANVLTF.

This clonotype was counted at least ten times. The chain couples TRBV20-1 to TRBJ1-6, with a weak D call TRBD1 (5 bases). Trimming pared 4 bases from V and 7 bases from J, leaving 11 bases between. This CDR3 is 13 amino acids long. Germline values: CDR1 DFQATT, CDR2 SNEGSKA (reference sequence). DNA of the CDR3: TGCAGTGCTAAGACAGCGGGCAATTCACCCCTCCACTTT. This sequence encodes CSAKTAGNSPLHF.

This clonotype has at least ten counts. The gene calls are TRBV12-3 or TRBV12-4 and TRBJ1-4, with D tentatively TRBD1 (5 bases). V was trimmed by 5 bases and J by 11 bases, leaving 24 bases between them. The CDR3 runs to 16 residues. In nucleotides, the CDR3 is TGTGCCAGCAGTCCAACGAAAGGGACTCTCAATGGGAAACTGTTTTTT. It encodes CASSPTKGTLNGKLFF.

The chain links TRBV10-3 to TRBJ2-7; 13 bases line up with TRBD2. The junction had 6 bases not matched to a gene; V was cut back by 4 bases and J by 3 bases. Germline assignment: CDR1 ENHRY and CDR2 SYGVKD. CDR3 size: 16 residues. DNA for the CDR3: TGTGCCATCAGTGGGACTAGCGGGAGAGGGGGCTACGAGCAGTACTTC. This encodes CAISGTSGRGGYEQYF.

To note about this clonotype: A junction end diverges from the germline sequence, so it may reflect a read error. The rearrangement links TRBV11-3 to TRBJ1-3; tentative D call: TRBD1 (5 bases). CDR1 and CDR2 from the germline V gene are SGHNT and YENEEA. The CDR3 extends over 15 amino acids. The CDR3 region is CAGSLWAGTGNTIYF. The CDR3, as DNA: TGTGCCGGCAGCTTATGGGCAGGGACTGGAAACACCATATATTTT. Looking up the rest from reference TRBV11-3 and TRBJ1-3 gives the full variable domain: EAGVVQSPRYKIIEKKQPVAFWCNPISGHNTLYWYLQNLGQGPELLIRYENEEAVDDSQLPKDRFSAERLKGVDSTLKIQPAELGDSAVYLCAGSLWAGTGNTIYFGEGSWLTVV.

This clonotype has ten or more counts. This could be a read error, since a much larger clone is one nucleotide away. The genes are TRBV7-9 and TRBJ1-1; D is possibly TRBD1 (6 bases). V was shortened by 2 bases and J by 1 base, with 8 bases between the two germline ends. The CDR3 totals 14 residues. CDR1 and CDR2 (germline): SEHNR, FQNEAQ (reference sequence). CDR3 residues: CASSLRGENTEAFF. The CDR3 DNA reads TGTGCCAGCAGCTTAAGGGGGGAGAACACTGAAGCTTTCTTT.

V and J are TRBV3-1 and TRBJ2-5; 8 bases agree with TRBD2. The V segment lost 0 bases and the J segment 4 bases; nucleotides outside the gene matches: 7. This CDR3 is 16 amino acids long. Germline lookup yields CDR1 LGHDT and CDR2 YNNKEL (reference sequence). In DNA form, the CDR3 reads TGTGCCAGCAGCCAAGAATCGGAAAGCGGGAGAGAGACCCAGTACTTC. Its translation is CASSQESESGRETQYF.

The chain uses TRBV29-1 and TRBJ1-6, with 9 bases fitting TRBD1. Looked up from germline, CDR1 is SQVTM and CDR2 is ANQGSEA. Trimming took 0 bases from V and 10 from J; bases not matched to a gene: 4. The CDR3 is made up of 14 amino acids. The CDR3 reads CSVEDWTGESPLHF. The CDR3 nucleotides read TGCAGCGTTGAAGATTGGACAGGGGAATCACCCCTCCACTTT.

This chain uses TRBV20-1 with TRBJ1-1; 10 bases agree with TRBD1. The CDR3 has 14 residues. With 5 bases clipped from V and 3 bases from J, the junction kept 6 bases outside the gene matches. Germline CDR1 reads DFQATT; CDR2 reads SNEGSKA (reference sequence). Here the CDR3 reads CSALGQGGDTEAFF. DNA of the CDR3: TGCAGTGCTCTAGGACAGGGGGGGGACACTGAAGCTTTCTTT.

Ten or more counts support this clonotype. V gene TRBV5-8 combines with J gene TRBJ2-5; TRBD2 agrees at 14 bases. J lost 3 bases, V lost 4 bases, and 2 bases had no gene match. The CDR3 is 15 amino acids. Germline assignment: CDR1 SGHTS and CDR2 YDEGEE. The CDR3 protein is CASSRLAGGEETQYF. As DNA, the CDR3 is TGTGCCAGCAGCCGACTAGCGGGAGGGGAAGAGACCCAGTACTTC.